This T cell receptor (beta chain) is drawn from a study of blood T cells in healthy people across ages. General observations from the study: Possibly confounding the expanded clonotype changes was the fact that donor CMV status was unknown.

A second PCR, run for about 7 to 11 cycles, used a sample-barcoded 5' primer plus a J-beta primer mix. TCRdb re-called the 5' RACE reads with MiXCR, one entry per CDR3 protein. The sample lists around 990,000 distinct CDR3 sequences; around 25% were seen once. Germline CDR1 and CDR2: SGHTA and FQGNSA. V lost 1 base and J lost 7, with 17 bases in between. The CDR3 extends over 15 amino acids. A few counts support this clonotype. Its antigen is not identified. The sample was also linked to a second study, of T cells of mothers and their children. That source notes: Each mother yielded more than 8 million TCR beta CDR3 reads. Each child yielded a few million reads.

This chain joins TRBV7-2 and TRBJ2-7; D is uncertain. What was sequenced was blood. This clonotype was sampled from a girl aged 2-10 years in good health. This chain's CDR3 is CASSLGGKTRKEQYF. The CDR3, as DNA: TGTGCCAGCAGCTTAGGGGGTAAGACACGGAAAGAGCAGTACTTC.